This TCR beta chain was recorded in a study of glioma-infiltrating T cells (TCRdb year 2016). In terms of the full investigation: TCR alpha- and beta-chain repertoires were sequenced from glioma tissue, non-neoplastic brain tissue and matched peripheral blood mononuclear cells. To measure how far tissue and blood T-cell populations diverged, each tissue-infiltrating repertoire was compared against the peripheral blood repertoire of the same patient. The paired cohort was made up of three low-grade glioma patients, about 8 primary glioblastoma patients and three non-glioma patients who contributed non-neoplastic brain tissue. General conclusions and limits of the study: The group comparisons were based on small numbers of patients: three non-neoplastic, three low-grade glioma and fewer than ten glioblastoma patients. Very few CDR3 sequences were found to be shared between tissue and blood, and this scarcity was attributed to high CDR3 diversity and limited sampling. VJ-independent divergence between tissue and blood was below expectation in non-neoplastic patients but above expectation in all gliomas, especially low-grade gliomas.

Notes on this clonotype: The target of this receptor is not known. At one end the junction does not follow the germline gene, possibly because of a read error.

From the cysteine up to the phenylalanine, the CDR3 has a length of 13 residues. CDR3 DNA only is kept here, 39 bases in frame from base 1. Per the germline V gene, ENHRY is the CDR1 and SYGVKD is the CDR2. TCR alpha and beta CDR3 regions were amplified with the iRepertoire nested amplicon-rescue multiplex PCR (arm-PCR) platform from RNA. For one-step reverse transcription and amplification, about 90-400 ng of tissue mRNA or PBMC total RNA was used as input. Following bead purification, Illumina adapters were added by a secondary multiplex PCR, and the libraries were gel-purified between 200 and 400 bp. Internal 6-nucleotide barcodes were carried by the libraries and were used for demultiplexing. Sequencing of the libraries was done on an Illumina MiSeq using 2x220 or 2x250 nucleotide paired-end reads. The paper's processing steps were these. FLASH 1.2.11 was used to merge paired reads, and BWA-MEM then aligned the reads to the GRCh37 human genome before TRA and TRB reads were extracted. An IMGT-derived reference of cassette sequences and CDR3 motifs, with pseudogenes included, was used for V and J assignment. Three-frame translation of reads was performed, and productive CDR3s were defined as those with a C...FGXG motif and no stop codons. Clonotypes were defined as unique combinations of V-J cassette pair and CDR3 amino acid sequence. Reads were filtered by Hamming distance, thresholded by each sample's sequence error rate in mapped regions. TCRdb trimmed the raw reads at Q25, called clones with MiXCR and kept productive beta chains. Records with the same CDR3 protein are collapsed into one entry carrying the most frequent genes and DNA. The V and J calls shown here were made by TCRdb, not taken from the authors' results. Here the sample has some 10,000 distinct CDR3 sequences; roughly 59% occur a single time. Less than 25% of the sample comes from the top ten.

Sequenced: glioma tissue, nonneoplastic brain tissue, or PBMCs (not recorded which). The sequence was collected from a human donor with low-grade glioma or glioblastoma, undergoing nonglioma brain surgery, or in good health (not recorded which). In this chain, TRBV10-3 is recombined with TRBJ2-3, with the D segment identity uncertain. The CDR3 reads CVIRHDSTDTQYF. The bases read TGTGTCATCAGACACGACTCCACAGATACGCAGTATTTT.